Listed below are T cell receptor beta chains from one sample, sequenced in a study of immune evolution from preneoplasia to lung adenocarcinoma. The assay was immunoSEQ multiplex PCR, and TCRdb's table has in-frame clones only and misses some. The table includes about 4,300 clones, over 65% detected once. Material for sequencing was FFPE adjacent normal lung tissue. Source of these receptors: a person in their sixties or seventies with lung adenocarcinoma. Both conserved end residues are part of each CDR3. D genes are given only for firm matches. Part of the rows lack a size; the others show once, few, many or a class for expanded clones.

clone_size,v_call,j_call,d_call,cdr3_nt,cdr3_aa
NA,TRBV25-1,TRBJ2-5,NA,TGTGCCAGCAGTGAATATACCGGCCAAGAGACCCAGTACTTC,CASSEYTGQETQYF
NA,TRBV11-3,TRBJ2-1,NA,TGTGCCAGCAGCTCGGGGGGACAGTCGAATGAGCAGTTCTTC,CASSSGGQSNEQFF
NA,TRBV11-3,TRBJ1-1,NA,TGTGCCAGCAGCTTAATCGTGAACACTGAAGCTTTCTTT,CASSLIVNTEAFF
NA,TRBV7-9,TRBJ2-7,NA,TGTGCCGATAGTCCAGACGGAGGCTACGAGCAGTACTTC,CADSPDGGYEQYF
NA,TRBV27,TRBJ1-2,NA,TGTGCCAGCAGTCTCCTGGGCGGGGGGGTCTATGGCTACACCTTC,CASSLLGGGVYGYTF
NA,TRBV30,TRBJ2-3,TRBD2,TGTGCCTGGAGTCGACTAGCGGGAGCCCCCTCAACCCCAGATACGCAGTATTTT,CAWSRLAGAPSTPDTQYF
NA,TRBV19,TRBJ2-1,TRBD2,TGTGCCAGTAGCCTCGGGAGGGAGGGAAATGAGCAGTTCTTC,CASSLGREGNEQFF
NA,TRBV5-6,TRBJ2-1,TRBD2,TGTGCCAGCAGCTCCCAAACTAGCGGGATGGTCAATGAGCAGTTCTTC,CASSSQTSGMVNEQFF
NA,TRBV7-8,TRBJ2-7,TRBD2,TGTGCCAGCAGCTTGGCGCTAGCGGAGAGCTCCTACGAGCAGTACTTC,CASSLALAESSYEQYF
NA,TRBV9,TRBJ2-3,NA,TGTGCCAGCGGTAGCGGAGGGTTCACAGATACGCAGTATTTT,CASGSGGFTDTQYF
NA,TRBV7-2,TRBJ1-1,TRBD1,TGTGCCAGCAGCGTCGGTCGGCGGGACAGGGCTGCGAACACTGAAGCTTTCTTT,CASSVGRRDRAANTEAFF
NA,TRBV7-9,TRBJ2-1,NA,TGTGCCAGCAGCTTAGGGCGGGGAGGATACAATGAGCAGTTCTTC,CASSLGRGGYNEQFF
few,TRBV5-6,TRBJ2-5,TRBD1,TGTGCCAGCAGCTTGGCCGGGACAGGGGGCTCGGAGACCCAGTACTTC,CASSLAGTGGSETQYF
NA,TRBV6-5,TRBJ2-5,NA,TGTGCCAGCAGTTATGTCCAGGGTGGGGAGACCCAGTACTTC,CASSYVQGGETQYF
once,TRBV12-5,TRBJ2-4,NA,TGTGCTAGTGGTTTGGTGGCTTCAGTAGCCAAAAACATTCAGTACTTC,CASGLVASVAKNIQYF
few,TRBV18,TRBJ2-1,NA,TGTGCCAGCTCACCTGAGGGGGAGGGGATGGACGGTGAGCAGTTCTTC,CASSPEGEGMDGEQFF
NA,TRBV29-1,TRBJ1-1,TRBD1,TGCAGCGTGCTAGGACAGGAGCACACTGAAGCTTTCTTT,CSVLGQEHTEAFF
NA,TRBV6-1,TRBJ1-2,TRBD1,TGTGCCAGCAGTAAGGGACAGATTGTTGGCTACACCTTC,CASSKGQIVGYTF
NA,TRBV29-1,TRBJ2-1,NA,TGCAGCGTTGATGGCGGGATCTACAATGAGCAGTTCTTC,CSVDGGIYNEQFF
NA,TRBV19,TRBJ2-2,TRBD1,TGTGCCAGTAGCCCCGGGACAGTCACCGGGGAGCTGTTTTTT,CASSPGTVTGELFF
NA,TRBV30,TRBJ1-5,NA,TGTGCCTTCAGACGTTATAGCAATCAGCCCCAGCATTTT,CAFRRYSNQPQHF
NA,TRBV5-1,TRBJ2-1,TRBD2,TGCGCCAGCAGCGCGTCGGGAGGTTACAATGAGCAGTTCTTC,CASSASGGYNEQFF
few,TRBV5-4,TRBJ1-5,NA,TGTGCCAGCAGCTTTTTCGGCGGGAATCAGCCCCAGCATTTT,CASSFFGGNQPQHF
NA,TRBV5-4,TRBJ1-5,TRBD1,TGTGCCAGCAGCCCCGGGACAGGGGGGGATCAGCCCCAGCATTTT,CASSPGTGGDQPQHF
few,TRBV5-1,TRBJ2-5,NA,TGCGCCAGCAGTTCGAGCGGAGGCGAGGGAGAGACCCAGTACTTC,CASSSSGGEGETQYF
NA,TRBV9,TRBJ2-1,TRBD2,TGTGCCAGCAGCGTAAGAGCGGGAGCTGATTACTTTTACAATGAGCAGTTCTTC,CASSVRAGADYFYNEQFF
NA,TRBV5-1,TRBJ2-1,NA,TGCGCCAGCAGCTTGGGGCAGGGAATGAGGAATGAGCAGTTCTTC,CASSLGQGMRNEQFF
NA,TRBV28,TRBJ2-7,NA,TGTGCCAGCAGTTCGTACGCATCCTACGAGCAGTACTTC,CASSSYASYEQYF
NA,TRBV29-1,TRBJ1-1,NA,TGCAGCGGGAGCCTAGAAGCCTGGGACGGAGCTTTCTTT,CSGSLEAWDGAFF
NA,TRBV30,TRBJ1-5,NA,TGTGCCTGGAGTGTAAGTGATCAGCCCCAGCATTTT,CAWSVSDQPQHF
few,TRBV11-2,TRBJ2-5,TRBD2,TGTGCCAGCAGCTTATTTACGGGAGGGGGGGGAATGAGGGAGACCCAGTACTTC,CASSLFTGGGGMRETQYF
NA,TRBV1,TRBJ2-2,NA,TGCACCAGCAGCCACTCAGGGGTTAATTTCGACACCGGGGAGCTGTTTTTT,CTSSHSGVNFDTGELFF
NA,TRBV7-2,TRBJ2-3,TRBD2,TGTGCCAGCAGAGAGACTAGCGGGAGTTTCGATACGCAGTATTTT,CASRETSGSFDTQYF
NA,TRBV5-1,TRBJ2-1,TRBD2,TGCGCCAGCAGCTTGGCGCTAGCGGGAGTTGGTGAGCAGTTCTTC,CASSLALAGVGEQFF
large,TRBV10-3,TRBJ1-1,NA,TGTGCCATCAGTGTCTCCGTGAACACTGAAGCTTTCTTT,CAISVSVNTEAFF
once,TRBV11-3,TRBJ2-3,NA,TGTGCCAGCAGCTTACGTGGGGGGAGCACAGATACGCAGTATTTT,CASSLRGGSTDTQYF
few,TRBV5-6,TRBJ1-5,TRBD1,TGTGCCAGCAGCTTGTGGGACAGAGACTATCAGCCCCAGCATTTT,CASSLWDRDYQPQHF
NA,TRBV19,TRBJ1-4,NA,TGTGCCAGTAGTATCCAGAGAGTAACTAATGAAAAACTGTTTTTT,CASSIQRVTNEKLFF
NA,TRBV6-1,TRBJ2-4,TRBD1,TGTGCCAGCGCAGGGGGCGCTGAATACATTCAGTACTTC,CASAGGAEYIQYF
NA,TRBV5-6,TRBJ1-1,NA,TGTGCCATTAGTACCAATGGGGTTAACACTGAAGCTTTCTTT,CAISTNGVNTEAFF
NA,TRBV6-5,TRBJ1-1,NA,TGTGCCAGCAGCGGCAGGGAGTCTGAAGCTTTCTTT,CASSGRESEAFF
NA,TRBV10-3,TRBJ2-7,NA,TGTGCCACCCAGGTCAAGAGCTACGAGCAGTACTTC,CATQVKSYEQYF
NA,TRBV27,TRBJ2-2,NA,TGTGCCATCTCAAGTGGGGTGAGCACCGGGGAGCTGTTTTTT,CAISSGVSTGELFF
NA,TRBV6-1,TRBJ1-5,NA,TGTGCCAGCAGTGAAGTACCGACAGACTATAGCAATCAGCCCCAGCATTTT,CASSEVPTDYSNQPQHF
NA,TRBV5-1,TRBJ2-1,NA,TGCGCCAGCAGCTTGCCTGGGAGCGGTGAGCAGTTCTTC,CASSLPGSGEQFF
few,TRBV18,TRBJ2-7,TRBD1,TGTGCCAGCTCACTTGGACAGGGGCACAACGAGCAGTACTTC,CASSLGQGHNEQYF
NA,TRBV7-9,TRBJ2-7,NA,TGTGCCAGCAGCCTAGACGGGGGATACGAGCAGTACTTC,CASSLDGGYEQYF
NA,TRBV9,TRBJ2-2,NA,TGTGCCAGCAGCTTCTCCAGGGGTTCCGGGGAGCTGTTTTTT,CASSFSRGSGELFF
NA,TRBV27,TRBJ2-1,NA,TGTGCCAGCAGGTTGTTTGATGAGCAGTTCTTC,CASRLFDEQFF
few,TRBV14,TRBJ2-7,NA,TGTGCCAGCAGCCAGGGAAGGGAGTTCTACGAGCAGTACTTC,CASSQGREFYEQYF
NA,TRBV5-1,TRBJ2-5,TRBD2,TGCGCCAGCAGCCTCGCACTAGCGGGAGGGCAAGAGACCCAGTACTTC,CASSLALAGGQETQYF
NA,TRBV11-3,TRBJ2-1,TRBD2,TGTGCCAGCAGCCCAGGGACTAGTGAGGGAGATGAGCAGTTCTTC,CASSPGTSEGDEQFF
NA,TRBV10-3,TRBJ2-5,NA,TGTGCCATCAGTGCGGAGAAGGAAGAGACCCAGTACTTC,CAISAEKEETQYF
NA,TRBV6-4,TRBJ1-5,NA,TGTGCCAGCATCAATACGAGGGATACCCAACGCAATCAGCCCCAGCATTTT,CASINTRDTQRNQPQHF
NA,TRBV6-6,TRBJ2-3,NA,TGTGCCAGCAGTTACGGGCGAGGAGATACGCAGTATTTT,CASSYGRGDTQYF
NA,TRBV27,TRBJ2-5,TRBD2,TGTGCCAGCAGTTTGGTTGCGGGAGACTCCCCTGAGACCCAGTACTTC,CASSLVAGDSPETQYF
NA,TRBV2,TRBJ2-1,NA,TGTGCCAGCAGTGTGGAACAGCTTGACAATGAGCAGTTCTTC,CASSVEQLDNEQFF
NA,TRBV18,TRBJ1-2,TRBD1,TGTGCCAGCTCACCAGGGCAGGGGGCTCGCAATGGCTACACCTTC,CASSPGQGARNGYTF